The 21 T cell receptor beta chains below were found in one sample sequenced in a study of cytomegalovirus exposure and HLA in healthy donors. It was with 60 Vbeta and 13 Jbeta primers that the PCR ran. Here immunoSEQ multiplex PCR was the method, and the copy in TCRdb shows in-frame clones only, minus some. The sample has some 120,000 clones; more than 80% are singletons. What was sequenced was PBMCs. Receptors were obtained from a man aged 40-55 years in good health and CMV-seronegative.

The V call is TRBV5-1, the J call TRBJ1-2; 7 nucleotides match TRBD1. The V gene's germline CDR1 is SGHRS and CDR2 YFSETQ. CDR3 length: 14 amino acids. V dropped 4 bases and J dropped 6; count of bases not matched to a gene: 9. In nucleotides, the CDR3 is TGCGCCAGCAGCACCGCAGGGGGGTATGATGGCTACACCTTC. This gives the protein CASSTAGGYDGYTF. The whole variable domain, filled in from reference TRBV5-1 and TRBJ1-2, reads KAGVTQTPRYLIKTRGQQVTLSCSPISGHRSVSWYQQTPGQGLQFLFEYFSETQRNKGNFPGRFSGRQFSNSRSEMNVSTLELGDSALYLCASSTAGGYDGYTFGSGTRLTVV.

V usage is TRBV6-5 and J usage is TRBJ2-2, with 7 bases identical to TRBD2. Germline V gives CDR1 MNHEY, CDR2 SVGAGI. Trimming cost V 3 bases and J 5 bases; bases outside gene matches: 0. This CDR3 is built from 13 residues. CDR3 region: CASSYSGTGELFF. The DNA for the CDR3 is TGTGCCAGCAGTTATAGCGGGACCGGGGAGCTGTTTTTT.

The chain joins TRBV5-6 to TRBJ2-3; perhaps TRBD2 as D (6 bases). CDR3 length equals 16 residues. Trimming removed 4 bases at V and 9 bases at J, with 24 bases between. Looked up from germline, CDR1 is SGHDT and CDR2 is YYEEEE. CDR3 residues: CASSLGGPLVRGTQYF. The CDR3, as DNA: TGTGCCAGCAGCCTTGGAGGGCCCCTCGTAAGAGGGACGCAGTATTTT.

The chain is built from TRBV2 and TRBJ1-2, with TRBD1 matching over 8 bases. There are 14 residues in the CDR3. Looked up from germline, CDR1 is SNHLY and CDR2 is FYNNEI. V was clipped by 3 bases and J by 3 bases; unmatched bases: 3. CDR3 loop: CASSEQGADYGYTF. The CDR3 DNA sequence: TGTGCCAGCAGTGAGCAGGGGGCGGACTATGGCTACACCTTC.

The rearrangement uses TRBV19 and TRBJ1-2; D may be TRBD1 (6 bases). This CDR3 has 17 amino acids. V lost 3 bases to trimming and J lost 5 bases, with 22 bases between them. Germline CDR1 reads LNHDA; CDR2 reads SQIVND (reference sequence). The CDR3 coding sequence is TGTGCCAGTAGTATCTCAACGGCCCCACAGGGAGGGTATGGCTACACCTTC. It translates to CASSISTAPQGGYGYTF.

The chain is built from TRBV28 and TRBJ1-5; 7 bases are a match to TRBD1. The CDR3 sequence is 15 residues long. The V gene's germline CDR1 is MDHEN and CDR2 SYDVKM. The V and J ends lost 5 bases and 7 bases, in that order; junction bases with no gene match: 11. In DNA, the CDR3 is TGTGCCAGCAGTCCCCGACAGGGTCGTCAACAGCCCCAGCATTTT. Translation: CASSPRQGRQQPQHF.

The J gene is TRBJ2-1, the V gene TRBV20-1; perhaps TRBD1 as D (6 bases). This CDR3 comprises 11 residues. The V gene's germline CDR1 is DFQATT and CDR2 SNEGSKA (reference sequence). V was trimmed by 5 bases and J by 10 bases, leaving 12 bases between them. CDR3 in amino acids: CSAPQGTEQFF. CDR3 in DNA: TGCAGTGCTCCCCAAGGGACAGAGCAGTTCTTC.

The rearrangement uses TRBV5-1 and TRBJ2-1; TRBD2 might be the D (6 bases). With 0 bases removed from V and 11 bases from J, the gap between germline ends came to 21 bases. The CDR3 runs 16 residues. Germline CDR1 and CDR2: SGHRS and YFSETQ. CDR3 DNA sequence: TGCGCCAGCAGCTTGGCCCTAGCTAGCGCTTGGGTTCAGCAGTTCTTC. Its translation: CASSLALASAWVQQFF.

V usage is TRBV4-1 and J usage is TRBJ1-5, with D possibly matching TRBD1 (5 bases). Germline V lookup: CDR1 MGHRA, CDR2 YSYEKL. CDR3 length: 15 residues. Trimming took 4 bases from V and 5 from J, leaving 15 bases between them. CDR3 residues: CASSPLVGGDQPQHF. Here the CDR3 DNA reads TGCGCCAGCAGCCCTTTGGTGGGGGGGGATCAGCCCCAGCATTTT.

The genes are TRBV7-9 and TRBJ1-3; 9 bases are shared with TRBD1. The V gene end was trimmed by 7 bases and the J gene end by 7 bases; junction bases not matched to a gene: 8. The V gene's germline CDR1 is SEHNR and CDR2 FQNEAQ (reference sequence). This CDR3 is built from 14 residues. In DNA, the CDR3 is TGTGCCAGCACCCGCCGGGACAGGGTGAACACCATATATTTT. This translates into CASTRRDRVNTIYF.

This clone was observed a handful of times. The gene calls are TRBV6-5 and TRBJ1-3; D unclear. The CDR3 spans 14 residues. The V gene lost 7 bases and the J gene lost 1 base, with 11 bases spanning the gap. CDR1 and CDR2 from the germline V gene are MNHEY and SVGAGI. The chain's CDR3 is CASTPGRSGNTIYF. As DNA, the CDR3 is TGTGCCAGCACTCCCGGGAGATCTGGAAACACCATATATTTT.

V gene TRBV6-5 combines with J gene TRBJ2-7; D may be TRBD2 (6 bases). Germline CDR1 reads MNHEY; CDR2 reads SVGAGI. This CDR3 is 12 amino acids long. V lost 6 bases and J 6 bases, leaving 12 bases between the germline ends. The CDR3 reads CASSRLGREQYF. Written as DNA, the CDR3 is TGTGCCAGCAGCCGACTAGGCCGCGAGCAGTACTTC.

The rearrangement joins TRBV19 to TRBJ2-3, with D tentatively TRBD2 (6 bases). The CDR3 totals 14 residues. The germline V gene has CDR1 LNHDA and CDR2 SQIVND (reference sequence). V was clipped by 4 bases and J by 0 bases, with 8 bases between them. Here the CDR3 reads CASSTGTSTDTQYF. The CDR3 nucleotides are TGTGCCAGTAGTACCGGGACTAGCACAGATACGCAGTATTTT.

J is TRBJ1-4 and V is TRBV2, with D unresolved. The CDR3 consists of 12 residues. Germline V gives CDR1 SNHLY, CDR2 FYNNEI. V lost 5 bases and J 8 bases, leaving 9 bases between the germline ends. The CDR3 region has the DNA TGTGCCAGCAGTACGAGGGTCGAAAAACTGTTTTTT. Its translation: CASSTRVEKLFF.

V and J are TRBV5-1 and TRBJ2-5, with 9 bases that match TRBD1. V dropped 7 bases and J dropped 6; count of bases not matched to a gene: 10. The CDR3 extends over 14 amino acids. Looked up from germline, CDR1 is SGHRS and CDR2 is YFSETQ. CDR3 sequence reads: CASGRDRVMKTQYF. DNA for the CDR3: TGCGCCAGCGGGCGGGACAGGGTTATGAAGACCCAGTACTTC.

The gene calls are TRBV10-3 and TRBJ2-5; unclear D gene. Deletions cut 4 bases from V and 1 base from J, with 10 bases between. The CDR3 runs 14 residues. Per the germline V gene, CDR1 is ENHRY and CDR2 is SYGVKD. Written as DNA, the CDR3 is TGTGCCATCAGTGCCCCGGCAGGCCAAGAGACCCAGTACTTC. This codes for CAISAPAGQETQYF.

V and J are TRBV2 and TRBJ2-6; weak D call: TRBD2 (5 bases). The CDR3 runs 15 residues. CDR1 is SNHLY and CDR2 is FYNNEI in the germline V gene. The germline V and J ends were trimmed by 9 bases and 0 bases, with 12 bases remaining between them. For the CDR3, the DNA is TGTGCCAGTCGGTCCGGGGTCTCTGGGGCCAACGTCCTGACTTTC. Translation gives CASRSGVSGANVLTF.

The chain recombines TRBV29-1 with TRBJ2-7; D might be TRBD2 (5 bases). Per the germline V gene, CDR1 is SQVTM and CDR2 is ANQGSEA. Trimming took 5 bases from V and 3 from J, leaving 17 bases between them. This CDR3 is built from 14 residues. CDR3 residues: CSVRLQEADYEQYF. CDR3 nucleotide sequence: TGCAGCGTTCGATTGCAGGAGGCGGACTACGAGCAGTACTTC.

This chain links TRBV29-1 with TRBJ2-7, with D possibly TRBD1 on 5 matching bases. From germline, CDR1 is SQVTM and CDR2 ANQGSEA. V was clipped by 1 base and J by 2 bases, with 9 bases between them. The CDR3 has 13 residues. The CDR3 sequence is CSVEGGGTYEQYF. CDR3 DNA: TGCAGCGTTGAAGGGGGCGGTACCTACGAGCAGTACTTC.

This clone showed up just a few times. This chain uses TRBV5-8 with TRBJ1-4, with 7 bases matching TRBD1. The V gene's germline CDR1 is SGHTS and CDR2 YDEGEE. Trimming removed 0 bases from V and 10 bases from J; junction bases left unmatched: 0. The CDR3 has 12 amino acids. CDR3: CASSLDRGKLFF. DNA for the CDR3: TGTGCCAGCAGCTTGGACAGGGGAAAACTGTTTTTT.

The chain is built from TRBV29-1 and TRBJ2-5, with D tentatively TRBD2 (6 bases). CDR3 size: 16 residues. Per the germline V gene, CDR1 is SQVTM and CDR2 is ANQGSEA. Trimming removed 2 bases from V and 5 bases from J, with 21 bases in between. CDR3 in amino acids: CSVENSIWGDRETQYF. CDR3 in DNA: TGCAGCGTTGAAAATAGTATATGGGGGGATAGGGAGACCCAGTACTTC.